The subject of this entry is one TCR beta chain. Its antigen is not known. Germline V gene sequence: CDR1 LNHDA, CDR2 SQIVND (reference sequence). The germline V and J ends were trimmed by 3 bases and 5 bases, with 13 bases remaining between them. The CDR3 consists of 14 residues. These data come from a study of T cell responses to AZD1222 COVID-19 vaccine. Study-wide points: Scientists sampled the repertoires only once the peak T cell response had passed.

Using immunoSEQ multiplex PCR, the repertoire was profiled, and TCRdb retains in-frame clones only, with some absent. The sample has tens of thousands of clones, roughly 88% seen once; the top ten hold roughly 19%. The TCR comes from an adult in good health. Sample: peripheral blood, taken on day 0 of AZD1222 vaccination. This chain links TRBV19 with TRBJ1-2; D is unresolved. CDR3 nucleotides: TGTGCCAGTAGTATCAGAGTGGGCGATTATGGCTACACCTTC. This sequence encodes CASSIRVGDYGYTF.